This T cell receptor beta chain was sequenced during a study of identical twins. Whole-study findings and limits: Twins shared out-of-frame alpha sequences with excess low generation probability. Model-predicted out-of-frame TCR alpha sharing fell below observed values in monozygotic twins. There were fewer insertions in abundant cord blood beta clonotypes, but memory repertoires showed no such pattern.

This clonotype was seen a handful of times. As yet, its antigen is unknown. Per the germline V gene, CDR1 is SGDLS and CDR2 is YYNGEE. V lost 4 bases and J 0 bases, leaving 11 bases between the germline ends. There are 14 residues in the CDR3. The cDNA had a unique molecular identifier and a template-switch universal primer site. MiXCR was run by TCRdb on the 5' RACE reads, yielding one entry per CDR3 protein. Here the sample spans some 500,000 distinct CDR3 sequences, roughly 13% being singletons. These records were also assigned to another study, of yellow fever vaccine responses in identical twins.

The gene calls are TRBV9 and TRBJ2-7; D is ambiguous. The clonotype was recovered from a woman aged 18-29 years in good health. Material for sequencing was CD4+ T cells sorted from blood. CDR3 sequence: CASSSAQASYEQYF. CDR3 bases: TGTGCCAGCAGCTCTGCCCAAGCCTCCTACGAGCAGTACTTC.